These T cell receptor beta chains were read from a single sample in a study of blood T cells in healthy people across ages. MiXCR, applied by TCRdb to the 5' RACE reads, yields one record per CDR3 protein. The table lists about 830,000 distinct CDR3 sequences, around 62% of them singletons. Source material: blood. Receptor source: a man younger than 45 in good health. Both conserved end residues are part of each CDR3.

V gene,CDR3 protein
TRBV6-5,CASSYGAGYEKLFF
TRBV6-2/TRBV6-3,CASSRGERRTDTQYF
TRBV27,CASSLSRAGRETQYF
TRBV29-1,CSFRRDGSGSYNEQFF
TRBV4-2,CASSRLVQETQYF
TRBV5-1,CASSLEGSHNEQFF
TRBV4-2,CASSTTERGSYEQYF
TRBV20-1,CSAWLAYRYEQYF
TRBV12-3/TRBV12-4,CASSDKGYGYTF
TRBV9,CASRAGQSSYNEQFF
TRBV12-3/TRBV12-4,CASTGTSEAFF
TRBV7-3,CASSLALAGGFDEQFF
TRBV27,CASSPSAGGPLDIQYF
TRBV29-1,CSVLPAAHTRGSLWGYTF
TRBV7-8,CASSLITVSGANVLTF
TRBV5-1,CDSSISSLAGGRNEQFF
TRBV27,CASSSARGTATLFTDTQYF
TRBV20-1,CSARDLTGGNYGYTF
TRBV20-1,CSAAGLADTYEQYF
TRBV7-8,CASSLRSTGNQETQYF
TRBV6-5,CASRTTESSYEQYF
TRBV7-2,CAISLYSGEQFF
TRBV20-1,CSASPPEQITPYEQYF
TRBV10-3,CAISTEPSSEQYF
TRBV29-1,CSVLGARGFSTDTQYF
TRBV4-1,CASSQDVRALGNSPLHF
TRBV29-1,CSVGGGGSHNEQFF
TRBV5-1,CASSMGEEKLFF
TRBV12-3/TRBV12-4,CASSLILAGGRSQYF
TRBV7-9,CASSSPAGIMNEQFF
TRBV6-2/TRBV6-3,CASSRTRVGTDTQYF
TRBV7-3,CASSLGGAYYNEQYF
TRBV5-1,CASSLRGEYQYF
TRBV9,CASSVTRRQYF
TRBV2,CASSPPWGPDTQYF
TRBV20-1,CSALRAGVQGNEQFF
TRBV4-2,CASSQESFPDEAFF
TRBV2,CASSDNGALYEQYF
TRBV10-3,CAISEPFSGPPGEAKNIQYF